This TCR beta chain is from a study of CD8 T cells in Susac syndrome. Random hexamers were used to reverse transcribe roughly 0.45 to 1 ug of RNA. MiXCR, run by TCRdb on the immunoSEQ multiplex PCR reads, gives a single entry per CDR3 protein. The sample holds 300,000 or so distinct CDR3 sequences, about 92% seen once. Sequencing used CD4+ T cells from PBMCs. The clonotype was recovered from a human donor with multiple sclerosis.

CDR3 coding DNA: TGCGCCAGCAGCTTGGACGTGGGTGAAAAACTGTTTTTT. Residues: CASSLDVGEKLFF. This rearrangement joins TRBV5-1 to TRBJ1-4; no clear D gene. V lost 0 bases and J lost 7, with 7 bases in between. This CDR3 is 13 amino acids long. CDR1 SGHRS and CDR2 YFSETQ come from the germline V gene.